Listed below are T cell receptor beta chains from one sample, sequenced in a study of blood T cells in healthy people across ages. In TCRdb, the 5' RACE reads were re-called with MiXCR into one record per CDR3 protein. Of some 1.6 million distinct CDR3 sequences in the sample, roughly 32% were seen once. Source material: blood. The receptors shown here come from a young woman in good health. Both conserved end residues are part of each CDR3. The order of the fields is V gene, clone size, D gene, J gene, CDR3 DNA, CDR3 protein. The D gene is left open where the match is weak. Rows may omit the clone size; those that give it use once, few, many or a size class.

V gene: TRBV3-1
clone size: -
D gene: TRBD2
J gene: TRBJ2-1
CDR3 DNA: TGTGCCAGCAGCCAAGGGTCCGGGACTAGCGGTGAGCAGTTCTTC
CDR3 protein: CASSQGSGTSGEQFF

V gene: TRBV29-1
clone size: many
D gene: -
J gene: TRBJ2-3
CDR3 DNA: TGCAGCGTTGTTGGGGGGGCCGTCTCTAGCACAGATACGCAGTATTTT
CDR3 protein: CSVVGGAVSSTDTQYF

V gene: TRBV20-1
clone size: -
D gene: -
J gene: TRBJ2-3
CDR3 DNA: TGCAGTGCTAGCCGTGATGATACGCAGTATTTT
CDR3 protein: CSASRDDTQYF

V gene: TRBV29-1
clone size: -
D gene: TRBD2
J gene: TRBJ2-1
CDR3 DNA: TGCAGCGAAAGCATAGCGGGGAAGCAGTTCTTC
CDR3 protein: CSESIAGKQFF

V gene: TRBV2
clone size: medium-sized
D gene: -
J gene: TRBJ2-5
CDR3 DNA: TGTGCCAGCAGGAGGGGGACTTCGGAGACCCAGTACTTC
CDR3 protein: CASRRGTSETQYF

V gene: TRBV20-1
clone size: few
D gene: TRBD1
J gene: TRBJ2-4
CDR3 DNA: TGCAGTGCTAGAGGGGACAGGGGGGTGGGAAACATTCAGTACTTC
CDR3 protein: CSARGDRGVGNIQYF

V gene: TRBV28
clone size: -
D gene: -
J gene: TRBJ1-4
CDR3 DNA: TGTGCCAGCAGTTTATCCGGGGGGGGTAATGAAAAACTGTTTTTT
CDR3 protein: CASSLSGGGNEKLFF

V gene: TRBV27
clone size: -
D gene: -
J gene: TRBJ2-1
CDR3 DNA: TGTGCCAGCAGTTTGGGGTCGGCCGGCAATGAGCAGTTCTTC
CDR3 protein: CASSLGSAGNEQFF

V gene: TRBV9
clone size: -
D gene: TRBD2
J gene: TRBJ2-1
CDR3 DNA: TGTGCCAACAGCTTTAGCGGGGGCGCGTACAATGAGCAGTTCTTC
CDR3 protein: CANSFSGGAYNEQFF

V gene: TRBV7-2
clone size: few
D gene: -
J gene: TRBJ2-5
CDR3 DNA: TGTGCCAGCAGCTTAGGGAAACTAAGGACCCAGTACTTC
CDR3 protein: CASSLGKLRTQYF

V gene: TRBV30
clone size: -
D gene: -
J gene: TRBJ2-7
CDR3 DNA: TGTGCCTGGGGTGTCCCCCGGGGGATCTCCTACGAGCAGTACTTC
CDR3 protein: CAWGVPRGISYEQYF

V gene: TRBV6-1
clone size: -
D gene: -
J gene: TRBJ2-3
CDR3 DNA: TGTGCCAGCAGTGAAGACAGCGAGTTCACAGATACGCAGTATTTT
CDR3 protein: CASSEDSEFTDTQYF

V gene: TRBV9
clone size: few
D gene: TRBD2
J gene: TRBJ2-7
CDR3 DNA: TGTGCCAGCAGCACAAGCGGGGCAACACGTGACGAGCAGTACTTC
CDR3 protein: CASSTSGATRDEQYF

V gene: TRBV3-1
clone size: -
D gene: -
J gene: TRBJ1-2
CDR3 DNA: TGTGCCAGCAGCCAATGGACGGGGGCTAATGGCTACACCTTC
CDR3 protein: CASSQWTGANGYTF

V gene: TRBV4-1
clone size: -
D gene: -
J gene: TRBJ1-1
CDR3 DNA: TGCGCCAGCAGCCATCCGGGGTTTGGCACTGAAGCTTTCTTT
CDR3 protein: CASSHPGFGTEAFF

V gene: TRBV29-1
clone size: -
D gene: TRBD1
J gene: TRBJ1-1
CDR3 DNA: TGCAGCGTTCGACAGGGAGGGAACACTGAAGCTTTCTTT
CDR3 protein: CSVRQGGNTEAFF

V gene: TRBV20-1
clone size: -
D gene: -
J gene: TRBJ2-7
CDR3 DNA: TGCAGTGCTAGGGGGGGCTCCGGGGGGTCCTACGAGCAGTACTTC
CDR3 protein: CSARGGSGGSYEQYF

V gene: TRBV6-2/TRBV6-3
clone size: -
D gene: -
J gene: TRBJ1-1
CDR3 DNA: TGTGCCAGCGGTGCCCGGGGAATGAACACTGAAGCTTTCTTT
CDR3 protein: CASGARGMNTEAFF

V gene: TRBV9
clone size: -
D gene: -
J gene: TRBJ2-7
CDR3 DNA: TGTGCCAGCAGCGTAGAGGCGGGTACCTACGAGCAGTACTTC
CDR3 protein: CASSVEAGTYEQYF

V gene: TRBV7-8
clone size: -
D gene: -
J gene: TRBJ2-2
CDR3 DNA: TGTGCCGGCAGGGACAAGTCGACTCTAGGGAACACCGGGGAGCTGTTTTTT
CDR3 protein: CAGRDKSTLGNTGELFF

V gene: TRBV5-1
clone size: -
D gene: -
J gene: TRBJ2-4
CDR3 DNA: TGCGCCAGCAGTTCTGCAGGGGCGAGGAACATTCAGTACTTC
CDR3 protein: CASSSAGARNIQYF

V gene: TRBV20-1
clone size: -
D gene: TRBD2
J gene: TRBJ2-7
CDR3 DNA: TGCAGTGCTCCATCAGCGGGGCTTTTCGAGCAGTACTTC
CDR3 protein: CSAPSAGLFEQYF

V gene: TRBV30
clone size: -
D gene: -
J gene: TRBJ1-1
CDR3 DNA: TGTGCCTGGAAAAGGGCTGTGAACACTGAAGCTTTCTTT
CDR3 protein: CAWKRAVNTEAFF

V gene: TRBV20-1
clone size: few
D gene: -
J gene: TRBJ1-6
CDR3 DNA: TGCAGTGCAAAGACGGGAAACTATAATTCACCCCTCCACTTT
CDR3 protein: CSAKTGNYNSPLHF

V gene: TRBV18
clone size: few
D gene: TRBD1
J gene: TRBJ2-7
CDR3 DNA: TGTGCCAGCTCACCGGCAGGACAGGGGGCCTACGAGCAGTACTTC
CDR3 protein: CASSPAGQGAYEQYF

V gene: TRBV5-1
clone size: few
D gene: -
J gene: TRBJ1-2
CDR3 DNA: TGCGCCAGCAGCTTGGACAGGGCCTCAGTTAGTGGCTACACCTTC
CDR3 protein: CASSLDRASVSGYTF

V gene: TRBV20-1
clone size: many
D gene: -
J gene: TRBJ2-7
CDR3 DNA: TGCAGTGCTAGAGGGATCAACGACAACGAGCAGTACTTC
CDR3 protein: CSARGINDNEQYF

V gene: TRBV10-2
clone size: -
D gene: -
J gene: TRBJ2-7
CDR3 DNA: TGCGCCAGCAGTGAGCCAGAGCTGAACAACGAGCAGTACTTC
CDR3 protein: CASSEPELNNEQYF

V gene: TRBV12-3/TRBV12-4
clone size: few
D gene: -
J gene: TRBJ2-7
CDR3 DNA: TGTGCCAGCAGTTTATGGGCGGCGGCTTTGTACGAGCAGTACTTC
CDR3 protein: CASSLWAAALYEQYF

V gene: TRBV20-1
clone size: -
D gene: -
J gene: TRBJ1-5
CDR3 DNA: -
CDR3 protein: CSAVDFRGNQPQHF

V gene: TRBV19
clone size: few
D gene: -
J gene: TRBJ2-1
CDR3 DNA: TGTGCCAGTAGTCGACAGGTTGCCGACAATGAGCAGTTCTTC
CDR3 protein: CASSRQVADNEQFF

V gene: TRBV2
clone size: few
D gene: TRBD1
J gene: TRBJ1-2
CDR3 DNA: TGTGCCAGCAGTGAAGGGGGACAGGGGGGAGGCTACACCTTC
CDR3 protein: CASSEGGQGGGYTF

V gene: TRBV3-1
clone size: -
D gene: -
J gene: TRBJ2-3
CDR3 DNA: TGTGCCAGCAGCCCACTACCCTTCGGCTGGTCTTTCACAGATACGCAGTATTTT
CDR3 protein: CASSPLPFGWSFTDTQYF

V gene: TRBV28
clone size: many
D gene: -
J gene: TRBJ1-2
CDR3 DNA: TGTGCCAGCAGTTTTGGGCAGGACTATGGCTACACCTTC
CDR3 protein: CASSFGQDYGYTF

V gene: TRBV9
clone size: -
D gene: -
J gene: TRBJ2-3
CDR3 DNA: TGTGCCAGCAGCGTAGCTCTAGGATCAAACACAGATACGCAGTATTTT
CDR3 protein: CASSVALGSNTDTQYF

V gene: TRBV9
clone size: once
D gene: -
J gene: TRBJ2-1
CDR3 DNA: TGTGCCAGCAGCGTAAGTGCCCAGACAGGGATACTAGCGAGCCATGAGCAGTTCTTC
CDR3 protein: CASSVSAQTGILASHEQFF

V gene: TRBV9
clone size: few
D gene: -
J gene: TRBJ1-2
CDR3 DNA: TGTGCCAGCGTGCAGGGGTCCTATGGCTACACCTTC
CDR3 protein: CASVQGSYGYTF

V gene: TRBV11-2
clone size: -
D gene: -
J gene: TRBJ2-5
CDR3 DNA: TGTGCCAGCAGCTCACACCTACAAGAGACCCAGTACTTC
CDR3 protein: CASSSHLQETQYF

V gene: TRBV29-1
clone size: -
D gene: -
J gene: TRBJ2-7
CDR3 DNA: TGCAGCGTTGAAGCCAGCTGCGAGCAGTACTTC
CDR3 protein: CSVEASCEQYF

V gene: TRBV18
clone size: -
D gene: -
J gene: TRBJ2-3
CDR3 DNA: TGTGCCAGCGCAGACTTTTTCGTGGATACGCAGTATTTT
CDR3 protein: CASADFFVDTQYF

V gene: TRBV5-1
clone size: -
D gene: -
J gene: TRBJ1-6
CDR3 DNA: TGCGCCAGCAGCTTGGAGTGGAGTTTGGATTCACCCCTCCACTTT
CDR3 protein: CASSLEWSLDSPLHF

V gene: TRBV11-2
clone size: few
D gene: -
J gene: TRBJ2-3
CDR3 DNA: TGTGCCAGCAGTGGGGGGACTTTTATCACAGATACGCAGTATTTT
CDR3 protein: CASSGGTFITDTQYF